The rows below give T cell receptor beta chains drawn from one sample of a study of cytomegalovirus exposure and HLA in healthy donors. Profiling relied on immunoSEQ multiplex PCR, and the TCRdb table lists in-frame clones only, not all of them. This table holds about 140,000 clones, roughly 80% found once. The sample comprised PBMCs. The source of these receptors is a young man in good health and CMV-seronegative. CDR3s include the opening cysteine and the closing phenylalanine or tryptophan. A D gene is named only where the DNA matches it firmly. Clone size is stated in some rows and not others, as once, few, many or a class when expanded.

clone_size | d_call | j_call | v_call | cdr3_nt | cdr3_aa
many | . | TRBJ1-5 | TRBV11-2 | TGTGCCAGCAGCCTACAGGGCGGAGGTGATCAGCCCCAGCATTTT | CASSLQGGGDQPQHF
. | TRBD1 | TRBJ2-7 | TRBV5-1 | TGCGCCAGCAGCTTGGCACTGGGACAGAACTACGAGCAGTACTTC | CASSLALGQNYEQYF
once | . | TRBJ1-1 | TRBV28 | TGTGCCAGCAGAACGGTGAGCACTGAAGCTTTCTTT | CASRTVSTEAFF
. | . | TRBJ2-7 | TRBV7-2 | TGTGCCAGCGGCTTTGGGGGGACCTACGAGCAGTACTTC | CASGFGGTYEQYF
. | . | TRBJ2-1 | TRBV29-1 | TGCAGCGTTGGGACCTCCGGATCAGGGGAGCAGTTCTTC | CSVGTSGSGEQFF
. | TRBD2 | TRBJ2-7 | TRBV18 | TGTGCCAGCTCACCACCCGGGACTAGGGTTGACGAGCAGTACTTC | CASSPPGTRVDEQYF
. | TRBD1 | TRBJ1-2 | TRBV28 | TGTGCCAGCAGTTCTAACTGGGACAGGGGGAAGTATGGCTACACCTTC | CASSSNWDRGKYGYTF
. | . | TRBJ2-7 | TRBV7-2 | TGTGCCAGCAGTTTGACCGACTCCTACGAGCAGTACTTC | CASSLTDSYEQYF
. | TRBD2 | TRBJ2-3 | TRBV19 | TGTGCCAGTAGTACGGTTAGCGGGGGGCTCACAGATACGCAGTATTTT | CASSTVSGGLTDTQYF
. | TRBD2 | TRBJ2-1 | TRBV11-2 | TGTGCCAGCAGCTTTGGGTCGGCTAGCGGTACCTACAATGAGCAGTTCTTC | CASSFGSASGTYNEQFF
. | TRBD1 | TRBJ1-2 | TRBV28 | TGTGCCAGCAGTTCCCTGGGCTCGGGACAGGGGTCGTCAAACTATGGCTACACCTTC | CASSSLGSGQGSSNYGYTF
. | TRBD2 | TRBJ2-3 | TRBV5-3 | TGTGCCAGAAGCGGACTAGCGGGAGAGGGGTCAGATACGCAGTATTTT | CARSGLAGEGSDTQYF
. | . | TRBJ1-2 | TRBV29-1 | TGCAGCGTTCTCAGGGGCTCCTATGGCTACACCTTC | CSVLRGSYGYTF
few | . | TRBJ2-7 | TRBV6-5 | TGTGCCAGCAAGCTGCAGGGTGGGAACGAGCAGTACTTC | CASKLQGGNEQYF
. | TRBD2 | TRBJ2-1 | TRBV4-2 | TGTGCCAGCAGCCAAGGACTAGCGGGAGTATATGAGCAGTTCTTC | CASSQGLAGVYEQFF
. | . | TRBJ2-2 | TRBV2 | TGTGCCAGCAGTGACTCCGGGGAGCTGTTTTTT | CASSDSGELFF
. | TRBD2 | TRBJ2-1 | TRBV28 | TGTGCCAGCAGTGCCCTTCTAGCGGCTAACTACAATGAGCAGTTCTTC | CASSALLAANYNEQFF
. | . | TRBJ1-2 | TRBV4-1 | TGCGCCAGCGCTAATATATACAGGGTGAACTATGGCTACACCTTC | CASANIYRVNYGYTF
. | . | TRBJ1-1 | TRBV10-3 | TGTGCCATCAGTGAGCCGGTAGGAAGGACACCGAACACTGAAGCTTTCTTT | CAISEPVGRTPNTEAFF
. | TRBD2 | TRBJ2-1 | TRBV7-2 | TGTGCCAGCAGCCTACGACTAGCGGGAGGCTCCTACAATGAGCAGTTCTTC | CASSLRLAGGSYNEQFF
. | . | TRBJ2-4 | TRBV28 | TGTGCCACCTTGCTCGGGGCCAAAAACATTCAGTACTTC | CATLLGAKNIQYF
once | . | TRBJ2-2 | TRBV6-1 | TGTGCCAGCAGCCCAACAGGGGGGGACACCGGGGAGCTGTTTTTT | CASSPTGGDTGELFF
. | TRBD2 | TRBJ2-3 | TRBV6-1 | TGTGCCAGCAGCCGGACTAGCGGGAGCACAGATACGCAGTATTTT | CASSRTSGSTDTQYF
once | TRBD1 | TRBJ2-1 | TRBV2 | TGTGCCAGCAGTTCCTCACAGGGGGACTCCTACAATGAGCAGTTCTTC | CASSSSQGDSYNEQFF
. | TRBD1 | TRBJ1-1 | TRBV4-3 | TGCGCCAGCAGCGAAGGACAGGGGAACACTGAAGCTTTCTTT | CASSEGQGNTEAFF